Listed here are 32 T cell receptor beta chains from one sample, sequenced in a study of blood T cell repertoires in COVID-19. Libraries were prepared by immunoSEQ multiplex PCR; TCRdb keeps only in-frame clonotypes and omits some of them. The table lists around 260,000 clones, approximately 86% of them singletons. Material: peripheral blood. These receptor sequences come from a man between 25 and 39 years old with active or convalescent COVID-19.

The chain carries TRBV18 and TRBJ2-4; D is possibly TRBD2 (5 bases). The ends were cut back, 1 base at V and 0 bases at J, with 19 bases in the middle. CDR1 and CDR2 from the germline V gene are KGHSH and LQKENI. This CDR3 region has 19 residues. The CDR3 loop reads CASSPLGPSGGGAKNIQYF. The CDR3 DNA reads TGTGCCAGCTCACCACTTGGACCGAGTGGAGGAGGAGCCAAAAACATTCAGTACTTC.

The chain is built from TRBV5-1 and TRBJ2-6; TRBD1 aligns across 8 bases. Germline assignment: CDR1 SGHRS and CDR2 YFSETQ. The CDR3 spans 16 residues. Trimming took 3 bases from V and 3 from J; bases not matched to a gene: 5. For the CDR3, the DNA is TGCGCCAGCAGCTCAGGGGGCGCTGGTGGGGCCAACGTCCTGACTTTC. Encoded protein: CASSSGGAGGANVLTF.

V is TRBV7-8 and J is TRBJ2-7; 7 nucleotides agree with TRBD2. Germline trimming cut 8 bases from V and 6 bases from J; bases unmatched to any gene: 13. This CDR3 contains 14 residues. Per the germline V gene, CDR1 is SGHVS and CDR2 is FQNEAQ. The CDR3 region is CASLAGPGGSEQYF. The CDR3 region has the DNA TGTGCCAGCTTAGCTGGCCCGGGGGGTTCCGAGCAGTACTTC.

V and J are TRBV4-2 and TRBJ2-1; TRBD2 matches 8 bases. The trim removed 9 bases at V and 8 bases at J, leaving 12 bases unmatched. The CDR3 has 14 residues. The germline V gene has CDR1 LGHNA and CDR2 YNFKEQ. CDR3 nucleotides: TGTGCCAGGGATCCCGGGACTAGTCCTCATGAGCAGTTCTTC. It specifies CARDPGTSPHEQFF.

The chain links TRBV4-1 to TRBJ1-1; no firm D call. Germline CDR1 MGHRA, CDR2 YSYEKL. The V end was cut by 1 base, the J end by 3 bases, with 9 bases between. The CDR3 sequence is 14 residues long. This CDR3 reads CASSQVDGDTEAFF. The CDR3 nucleotides read TGCGCCAGCAGCCAAGTGGACGGGGACACTGAAGCTTTCTTT.

V gene TRBV7-8 combines with J gene TRBJ1-6; TRBD1 matches 9 bases. Germline trimming cut 4 bases from V and 10 bases from J; bases unmatched to any gene: 11. Germline CDR1 reads SGHVS; CDR2 reads FQNEAQ. The CDR3 totals 16 residues. The CDR3, as DNA: TGTGCCAGCAGCTCATGGACAGGGGCGAGAGAATCACCCCTCCACTTT. Amino acid sequence: CASSSWTGARESPLHF.

The count of this clone is one. The genes are TRBV29-1 and TRBJ2-7; 8 positions agree with TRBD1. Germline lookup yields CDR1 SQVTM and CDR2 ANQGSEA. The CDR3 has 13 amino acids. Trimming removed 7 bases from V and 5 bases from J; junction bases left unmatched: 10. The CDR3 DNA sequence: TGCAGCGCCGGACCGGACAGGGCGGACGAGCAGTACTTC. Translating gives CSAGPDRADEQYF.

The genes are TRBV4-1 and TRBJ2-5; 13 bases map to TRBD2. Germline lookup yields CDR1 MGHRA and CDR2 YSYEKL. V dropped 6 bases and J dropped 3; count of bases not matched to a gene: 4. This CDR3 is 15 amino acids long. Here the CDR3 DNA reads TGCGCCAGCAGAACCGGGACTAGCGGGAAAGAGACCCAGTACTTC. This codes for CASRTGTSGKETQYF.

This clone was counted between two and nine times. This chain links TRBV13 with TRBJ1-3; possible D gene TRBD1, 6 bases. The CDR3 has 14 amino acids. Trimming took off 5 bases at V and 0 bases at J, with 8 bases between the two ends. CDR1 and CDR2 from the germline V gene are PRHDT and FYEKMQ (reference sequence). The CDR3 sequence is CASSDRTSGNTIYF. CDR3 nucleotides: TGTGCCAGCAGCGACAGGACCTCTGGAAACACCATATATTTT.

The V call is TRBV7-2, the J call TRBJ2-6, with a weak D call TRBD1 (6 bases). V lost 5 bases to trimming and J lost 4 bases, with 21 bases between them. The CDR3 runs 18 residues. Germline CDR1 reads SGHTA; CDR2 reads FQGNSA. The CDR3 spells CASSPTPQGTSGANVLTF. In DNA form, the CDR3 reads TGTGCCAGCAGCCCGACCCCCCAGGGGACCTCGGGGGCCAACGTCCTGACTTTC.

This clone turned up a few times. The chain is built from TRBV30 and TRBJ2-7, with TRBD1 identical over 9 bases. V gave up 5 bases and J gave up 5 bases; unmatched junction bases: 1. The CDR3 runs 11 residues. Germline assignment: CDR1 GTSNPN and CDR2 SVGIG (reference sequence). CDR3 in amino acids: CAWGDRDEQYF. In DNA form, the CDR3 reads TGTGCCTGGGGGGACAGGGACGAGCAGTACTTC.

The chain couples TRBV5-6 to TRBJ2-2; TRBD1 agrees at 7 bases. Germline-derived CDR1 and CDR2 are SGHDT and YYEEEE. With 4 bases clipped from V and 6 bases from J, the junction kept 12 bases outside the gene matches. The CDR3 totals 16 residues. The CDR3 spells CASSKGATALAGELFF. The CDR3 bases are TGTGCCAGCAGCAAGGGGGCGACAGCCCTCGCCGGGGAGCTGTTTTTT.

This chain links TRBV5-1 with TRBJ1-5; maybe TRBD1 (5 bases). Germline assignment: CDR1 SGHRS and CDR2 YFSETQ. CDR3 length: 14 amino acids. V was pared by 4 bases and J by 6 bases, with 14 bases between. The CDR3 loop reads CASSIDSRSQPQHF. The CDR3 bases are TGCGCCAGCAGCATAGACAGTCGCAGTCAGCCCCAGCATTTT.

The chain links TRBV29-1 to TRBJ1-2; TRBD1 is a possible D gene (6 bases). V was shortened by 3 bases and J by 8 bases, with 22 bases between the two germline ends. From germline, CDR1 is SQVTM and CDR2 ANQGSEA. CDR3 length equals 15 residues. The CDR3 reads CSVETGLQLFTGYTF. The CDR3 DNA reads TGCAGCGTTGAGACAGGCCTCCAACTATTTACGGGCTACACCTTC.

The chain couples TRBV5-1 to TRBJ2-5, with TRBD2 matching 11 bases. The CDR3 totals 16 residues. The germline CDR1 and CDR2 sequences are SGHRS and YFSETQ. Losses at the gene ends were 1 base for V and 2 bases for J; bases not matched to a gene: 4. As DNA, the CDR3 is TGCGCCAGCAGCTTGATGCTAGCGGGGGGACAAGAGACCCAGTACTTC. It is translated as CASSLMLAGGQETQYF.

This chain joins TRBV18 and TRBJ1-5; a possible D gene is TRBD1 (6 bases). Germline V lookup: CDR1 KGHSH, CDR2 LQKENI. Trimming pared 5 bases from V and 4 bases from J, leaving 12 bases between. This CDR3 is built from 14 residues. The CDR3 DNA reads as TGTGCCAGCTCAAGGGACAAAGGTAATCAGCCCCAGCATTTT. Protein sequence: CASSRDKGNQPQHF.

This clone was found a few times. The chain joins TRBV18 to TRBJ1-3, with 7 bases aligning to TRBD1. The CDR3 totals 15 residues. CDR1 and CDR2 (germline): KGHSH, LQKENI. J was trimmed by 0 bases and V by 6 bases; bases with no gene match: 5. CDR3 DNA: TGTGCCAGCTCCCCAGGGACAGACTCTGGAAACACCATATATTTT. It encodes CASSPGTDSGNTIYF.

The CDR3 DNA reads as TGTGCCAGCAGCTTAGCCGGGGGTTTAGGCAATCAGCCCCAGCATTTT. It yields the protein CASSLAGGLGNQPQHF. J is TRBJ1-5 and V is TRBV7-9, with a weak D call TRBD1 (5 bases). Germline V gene sequence: CDR1 SEHNR, CDR2 FQNEAQ (reference sequence). With 0 bases removed from V and 2 bases from J, the gap between germline ends came to 11 bases. The CDR3 sequence is 16 residues long.

This clone was picked up one time. The rearrangement uses TRBV6-5 and TRBJ2-3, with D possibly matching TRBD2 (5 bases). V dropped 7 bases and J dropped 4 bases, with 15 bases sitting between them. CDR1 and CDR2 (germline): MNHEY, SVGAGI. The length of the CDR3 is 14 residues. In DNA form, the CDR3 reads TGTGCCAGCAAACGGACTCTGTTGGCAGATACGCAGTATTTT. It translates to CASKRTLLADTQYF.

This chain connects TRBV14 to TRBJ1-3, with 7 bases identical to TRBD1. Germline V CDR1 and CDR2: SGHDN, FVKESK. J gave up 5 bases and V 4 bases, and 5 bases lay outside the gene matches. The CDR3 is made up of 14 amino acids. The CDR3 DNA follows: TGTGCCAGCAGCCGAACAGGGGCGCGAAACACCATATATTTT. Its protein is CASSRTGARNTIYF.

The chain joins TRBV10-2 to TRBJ2-1; D remains unclear. V gave up 5 bases and J gave up 0 bases, with 14 bases separating them. The CDR3 is 16 residues long. Per the germline V gene, CDR1 is WSHSY and CDR2 is SAAADI. This chain's CDR3 is CASSRVRQSSYNEQFF. CDR3 in DNA: TGCGCCAGCAGTAGAGTCAGGCAAAGCTCCTACAATGAGCAGTTCTTC.

This clone showed up just once. This chain connects TRBV4-1 to TRBJ1-4; possible D gene TRBD1, 5 bases. Looked up from germline, CDR1 is MGHRA and CDR2 is YSYEKL. CDR3 length equals 14 residues. Trimming left V 1 base short and J 13 bases short, with 16 bases between. The CDR3 is CASSQAQAIGILFF. Written as DNA, the CDR3 is TGCGCCAGCAGCCAAGCACAGGCGATCGGTATACTGTTTTTT.

The V call is TRBV3-1 (or the pseudogene TRBV3-2), the J call TRBJ1-4, with TRBD1 matching over 9 bases. CDR3 size: 15 residues. J was trimmed by 5 bases and V by 5 bases; bases with no gene match: 6. CDR1 is LGHDT and CDR2 is YNNKEL in the germline V gene (reference sequence). CDR3 bases: TGTGCCAGCAGCACGCCGGGACAGGGAAATGAAAAACTGTTTTTT. Protein product: CASSTPGQGNEKLFF.

The chain joins TRBV15 to TRBJ1-4; weak D call: TRBD1 (5 bases). CDR3 length: 17 amino acids. Germline CDR1 and CDR2: LNHNV and YYDKDF (reference sequence). Trimming removed 3 bases at V and 7 bases at J, with 21 bases between. In DNA, the CDR3 is TGTGCCACCAGCAGTCCTAAACTCAGGGTAAAAAGTGAAAAACTGTTTTTT. Translated, it gives CATSSPKLRVKSEKLFF.

This rearrangement joins TRBV5-1 to TRBJ2-2, with a possible D match to TRBD2 (6 bases). V was trimmed by 0 bases and J by 4 bases, leaving 13 bases between them. This CDR3 has 16 amino acids. Germline values: CDR1 SGHRS, CDR2 YFSETQ. The CDR3 protein is CASSLGGDLITGELFF. In nucleotides, the CDR3 is TGCGCCAGCAGCTTGGGTGGGGACTTAATCACCGGGGAGCTGTTTTTT.

The gene calls are TRBV7-3 and TRBJ2-1, with no clear D. The CDR3 is made up of 13 amino acids. V gave up 0 bases and J gave up 10 bases, with 10 bases separating them. CDR1 is SGHTA and CDR2 is FQGTGA in the germline V gene. CDR3 amino acids: CASSLTDPGEQFF. The CDR3 DNA reads TGTGCCAGCAGCTTAACTGATCCCGGGGAGCAGTTCTTC.

This clone was detected only once. The gene calls are TRBV6-2 or TRBV6-3 and TRBJ2-7, with 8 bases aligning to TRBD2. Germline V CDR1 and CDR2: MNHEY, SVGEGT. This CDR3 is built from 15 residues. V dropped 2 bases and J dropped 3; count of bases not matched to a gene: 6. DNA of the CDR3: TGTGCCAGCAGTTACAGTAGCGGGAACCGCTACGAGCAGTACTTC. This sequence encodes CASSYSSGNRYEQYF.

V usage is TRBV18 and J usage is TRBJ1-1; unclear D gene. The CDR3 has 18 amino acids. Germline V gives CDR1 KGHSH, CDR2 LQKENI. V lost 0 bases to trimming and J lost 0 bases, with 17 bases between them. The CDR3 region is CASSPPVPVTRVNTEAFF. The CDR3 coding sequence is TGTGCCAGCTCACCACCGGTACCAGTGACTAGGGTGAACACTGAAGCTTTCTTT.

This chain joins TRBV7-9 and TRBJ1-2, with 7 bases lining up with TRBD1. The CDR3 loop spans 13 amino acids. Trimming at V came to 5 bases and at J to 2 bases, leaving 2 bases not matched to a gene. The V gene's germline CDR1 is SEHNR and CDR2 FQNEAQ (reference sequence). The CDR3: CASSRGQNYGYTF. The CDR3 DNA follows: TGTGCCAGCAGCCGGGGACAGAACTATGGCTACACCTTC.

The chain couples TRBV24-1 to TRBJ1-5; TRBD1 matches at 11 bases. The CDR3 extends over 20 amino acids. Trimming removed 2 bases from V and 0 bases from J; junction bases left unmatched: 11. Germline CDR1 is KGHDR and CDR2 is SFDVKD. The DNA for the CDR3 is TGTGCCACCAGTGATTCCTGGACAGGGGGCGCGCGGTATAGCAATCAGCCCCAGCATTTT. It is translated as CATSDSWTGGARYSNQPQHF.

This clone was observed once. V gene TRBV9 combines with J gene TRBJ1-5; 10 nucleotides match TRBD1. Trimming took 3 bases from V and 6 from J; bases not matched to a gene: 6. The CDR3 runs to 15 residues. Germline V gene sequence: CDR1 SGDLS, CDR2 YYNGEE. The CDR3 nucleotides are TGTGCCAGCAGCGCGGGACAGGGGATTCGTCAGCCCCAGCATTTT. It codes for CASSAGQGIRQPQHF.

V gene TRBV7-3 combines with J gene TRBJ2-1; perhaps TRBD2 as D (6 bases). The CDR3 sequence is 16 residues long. V lost 5 bases, J lost 2 bases, and 16 bases lay in between. Germline-derived CDR1 and CDR2 are SGHTA and FQGTGA. The CDR3 DNA reads TGTGCCAGCAGCCGCGCCGGGACTGGTACCTACAATGAGCAGTTCTTC. As protein: CASSRAGTGTYNEQFF.